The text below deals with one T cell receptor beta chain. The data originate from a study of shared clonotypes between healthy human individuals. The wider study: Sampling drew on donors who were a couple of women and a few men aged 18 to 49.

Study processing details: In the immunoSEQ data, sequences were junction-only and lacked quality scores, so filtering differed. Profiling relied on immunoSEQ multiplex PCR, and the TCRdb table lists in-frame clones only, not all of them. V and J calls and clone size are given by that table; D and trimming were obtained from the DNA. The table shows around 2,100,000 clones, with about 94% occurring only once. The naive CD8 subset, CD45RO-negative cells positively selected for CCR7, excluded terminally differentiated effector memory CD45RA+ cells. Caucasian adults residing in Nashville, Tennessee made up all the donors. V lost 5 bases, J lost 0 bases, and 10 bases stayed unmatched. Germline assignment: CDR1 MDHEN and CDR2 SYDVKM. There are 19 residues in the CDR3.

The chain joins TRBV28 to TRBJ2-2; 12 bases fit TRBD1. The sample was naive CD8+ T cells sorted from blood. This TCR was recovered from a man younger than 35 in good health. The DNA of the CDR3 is TGTGCCAGCAGTAAATATCCCGGGACAGGGGGCTCGAACACCGGGGAGCTGTTTTTT. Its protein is CASSKYPGTGGSNTGELFF.